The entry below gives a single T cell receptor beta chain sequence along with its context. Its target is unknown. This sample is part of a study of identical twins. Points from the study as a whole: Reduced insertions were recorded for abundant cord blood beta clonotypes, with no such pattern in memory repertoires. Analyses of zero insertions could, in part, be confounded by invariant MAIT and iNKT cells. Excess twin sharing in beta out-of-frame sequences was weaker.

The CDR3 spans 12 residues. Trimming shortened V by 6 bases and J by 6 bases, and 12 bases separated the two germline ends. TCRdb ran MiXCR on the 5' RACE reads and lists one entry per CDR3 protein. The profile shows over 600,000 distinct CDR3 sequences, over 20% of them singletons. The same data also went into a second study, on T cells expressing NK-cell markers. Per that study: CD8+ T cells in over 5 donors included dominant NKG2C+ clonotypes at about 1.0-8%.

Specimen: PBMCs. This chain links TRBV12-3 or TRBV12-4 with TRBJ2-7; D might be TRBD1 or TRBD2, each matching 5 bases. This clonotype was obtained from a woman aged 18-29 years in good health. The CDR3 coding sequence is TGTGCCAGCAGACGGGGCCTTGCCGAGCAGTACTTC. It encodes CASRRGLAEQYF.